This TCR beta chain was captured by sequencing in a study of CD8 T cells in ankylosing spondylitis (dated by TCRdb to 2015 to 2018). About the investigation overall: The study profiled T cell receptor beta repertoires in healthy donors and ankylosing spondylitis patients to find disease-linked TCR variants. In total, the full study cohort was made up of approximately 99 healthy donors and some 26 ankylosing spondylitis patients. Peripheral blood was sampled, and synovial fluid was also collected from ankylosing spondylitis patients. Overall study outcomes, separate from this receptor: The disease-linked clones were reported as significantly enriched in matched synovial fluid samples from ankylosing spondylitis patients. The disease-linked clones showed a CD8+ phenotype and occurred at relatively low frequencies in peripheral blood. A TCR beta motif made up of several highly homologous amino acid variants appeared to be characteristic of blood from ankylosing spondylitis patients. Some TCR beta motif variants had previously been reported in synovial fluid and blood of reactive arthritis patients, which suggested common disease-initiation mechanisms.

The sequencing machine was an Illumina HiSeq 2500. Quantitative 5'-RACE with molecular barcodes was the method used to prepare the TCR beta libraries. In the original analysis: To identify disease-linked TCR variants, a new computational method was used, one built on a probabilistic model of VDJ rearrangement. TCRdb reworked the public reads: Q25 trimming with fastp, MiXCR clone assembly, productive beta chains retained. Merged by CDR3 protein, the rows form single entries marked with the most common genes and DNA. TCRdb's processing, not the study's, gives the V and J calls here. The sample yields some 27,000 distinct CDR3 sequences; about 5.6% were counted once. The biggest ten clones account for less than 2% of the sample. This clonotype is deemed medium-sized (0.01 to 0.1%). It lacks a known antigen. Within one base of it there is no much larger clone, and no base qualities were kept. V is reduced by 4 bases and J by 0 bases, leaving a spacing of 10 bases between them. Including cysteine and phenylalanine, the CDR3 has 14 amino acids. The entry retains the CDR3 DNA only, 42 bases that are in frame from base 1. CDR1 and CDR2 (SGDLS, YYNGEE) derive from the germline V gene.

The source material was blood, either unsorted or a sorted T cell fraction (not recorded which). This TCR was sampled from a female donor with ankylosing spondylitis or in good health (not recorded which). The chain is made from TRBV9 and TRBJ1-1, with the D gene not clear enough to name. CDR3 sequence: CASSSRILNTEAFF. The DNA is TGTGCCAGCAGCTCCCGGATCTTGAACACTGAAGCTTTCTTT.